Detailed here is one T cell receptor (beta chain). Its antigen remains unidentified. No much larger clone exists at a distance of one base, and base qualities are not known. Library generation was performed with the immunoSEQ multiplex PCR assay. Imported from immuneACCESS, the table was reduced by TCRdb to in-frame sequences with V and J called. These copies leave out some clones; in studies compared against another copy, an unresolved V gene accounts for under half, and the cause of the remainder is not known. This sample holds nearly 35,000 clones; around 93% were observed only once. The ten largest clones represent 1.5% to 2% of the sample. These data are taken from a study of control samples from healthy donors and cancer patients (dated by TCRdb to 2018 to 2020). The CDR3 goes from the cysteine to the phenylalanine over 14 residues. The CDR3 DNA has 42 bases and is translated from base 1. CDR1 and CDR2 are read off the germline V gene (reference sequence) as LGHDT and YNNKEL. After removal of 4 bases from V and 4 bases from J, the junction retains 5 bases not matched to a gene.

The receptor chain draws on TRBV3-1 (or the pseudogene TRBV3-2) and TRBJ2-3; TRBD2 matches 7 bases in the middle. The clonotype was recovered from a man aged 35-49 years with colorectal cancer. Material: PBMCs. Here the CDR3 is given as CASSLGGVPDTQYF. The nucleotide sequence is TGTGCCAGCAGCCTTGGGGGGGTTCCAGATACGCAGTATTTT.